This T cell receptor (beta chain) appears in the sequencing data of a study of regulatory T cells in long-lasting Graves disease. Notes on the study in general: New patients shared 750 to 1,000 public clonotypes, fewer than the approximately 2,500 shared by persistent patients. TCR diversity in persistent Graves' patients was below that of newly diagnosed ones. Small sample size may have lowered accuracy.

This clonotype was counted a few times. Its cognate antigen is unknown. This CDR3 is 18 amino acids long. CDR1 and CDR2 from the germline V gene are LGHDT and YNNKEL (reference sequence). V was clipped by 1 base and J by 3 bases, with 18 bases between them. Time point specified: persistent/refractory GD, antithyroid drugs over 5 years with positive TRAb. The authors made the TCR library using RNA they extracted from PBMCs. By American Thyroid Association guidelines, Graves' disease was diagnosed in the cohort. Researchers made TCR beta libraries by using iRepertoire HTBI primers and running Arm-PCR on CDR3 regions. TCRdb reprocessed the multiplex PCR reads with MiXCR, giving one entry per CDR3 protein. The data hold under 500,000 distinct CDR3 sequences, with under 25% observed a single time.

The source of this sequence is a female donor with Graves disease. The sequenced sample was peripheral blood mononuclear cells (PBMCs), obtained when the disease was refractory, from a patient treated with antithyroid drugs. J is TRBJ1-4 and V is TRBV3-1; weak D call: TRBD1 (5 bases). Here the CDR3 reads CASSQGVRVLQPNEKLFF. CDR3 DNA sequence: TGTGCCAGCAGCCAAGGTGTCAGGGTTCTCCAACCTAATGAAAAACTGTTTTTT.